One and the same sample provided the 22 T cell receptor beta chains below, sequenced in a study of blood T cell repertoires in COVID-19. Data came from immunoSEQ multiplex PCR; TCRdb stores just in-frame clones and leaves some out. The table lists 250,000 to 350,000 clones, 70% to 90% of them singletons. The sample comprised peripheral blood. Receptors originate from a woman in her sixties or seventies with acute or convalescent COVID-19.

This chain uses TRBV6-4 with TRBJ1-3; D ambiguous. The ends were cut back, 7 bases at V and 3 bases at J, with 16 bases in the middle. Germline assignment: CDR1 MRHNA and CDR2 SNTAGT. CDR3 length: 15 residues. CDR3 in amino acids: CASNSPRSGGNTIYF. Written as DNA, the CDR3 is TGTGCCAGCAACTCTCCGAGAAGTGGTGGAAACACCATATATTTT.

The chain uses TRBV9 and TRBJ2-3; 8 bases agree with TRBD1. Germline V CDR1 and CDR2: SGDLS, YYNGEE. The CDR3 consists of 15 residues. Trimming took 4 bases from V and 1 from J; bases not matched to a gene: 5. The CDR3 DNA sequence: TGTGCCAGCAGCTCGCCGGACAGGGGCACAGATACGCAGTATTTT. The encoded protein is CASSSPDRGTDTQYF.

The rearrangement uses TRBV10-3 and TRBJ2-7, with 9 bases fitting TRBD2. With V trimmed by 2 bases and J by 4 bases, 9 bases remained unmatched. Germline V gene lookup returns CDR1 ENHRY and CDR2 SYGVKD. The CDR3 consists of 16 residues. DNA for the CDR3: TGTGCCATCAGTGAGACCCCTAGCGGGGACCGTTACGAGCAGTACTTC. Translated, it gives CAISETPSGDRYEQYF.

This clone was picked up one time. The genes are TRBV18 and TRBJ1-5; tentative D call: TRBD1 (5 bases). CDR1 and CDR2 (germline): KGHSH, LQKENI. CDR3 length equals 14 residues. The V gene lost 1 base and the J gene lost 7 bases, with 11 bases spanning the gap. CDR3 sequence: CASSPQNRGQPQHF. DNA of the CDR3: TGTGCCAGCTCACCACAAAATAGGGGACAGCCCCAGCATTTT.

This chain connects TRBV5-4 to TRBJ2-1; maybe TRBD2 (7 bases). V was trimmed by 5 bases and J by 7 bases, leaving 19 bases between them. The CDR3 totals 15 residues. Germline CDR1 and CDR2: SGHNT and YYREEE (reference sequence). CDR3 region: CASSLPGGLTNEQFF. For the CDR3, the DNA is TGTGCCAGCAGTCTCCCGGGGGGCCTCACTAATGAGCAGTTCTTC.

The rearrangement uses TRBV6-1 and TRBJ2-1; 9 bases match TRBD2. Trimming took 4 bases from V and 5 from J; bases not matched to a gene: 9. Germline values: CDR1 MNHNS, CDR2 SASEGT. The CDR3 is 16 amino acids. The DNA for the CDR3 is TGTGCCAGCAGTGCCCGGATAGCGGGAGTAAACAATGAGCAGTTCTTC. Encoded protein: CASSARIAGVNNEQFF.

This chain connects TRBV7-9 to TRBJ1-5, with D possibly being TRBD1 (6 bases). CDR3 size: 12 residues. Germline assignment: CDR1 SEHNR and CDR2 FQNEAQ (reference sequence). V was trimmed by 8 bases and J by 4 bases, leaving 9 bases between them. For the CDR3, the DNA is TGTGCCAGCCGAAGGGGGAATCAGCCCCAGCATTTT. Translated, it gives CASRRGNQPQHF.

The chain recombines TRBV7-2 with TRBJ2-4, with unresolved D. This CDR3 is 13 amino acids long. Trimming pared 5 bases from V and 9 bases from J, leaving 14 bases between. Per germline, CDR1 SGHTA and CDR2 FQGNSA. CDR3 DNA sequence: TGTGCCAGCAGCAGAGGCACCCGAGGCATTCAGTACTTC. Protein sequence: CASSRGTRGIQYF.

The CDR3 is CASSQIGTDKRGYTF. CDR3 DNA sequence: TGTGCCAGCAGCCAAATCGGGACAGACAAACGGGGCTACACCTTC. The chain couples TRBV3-1 (or the pseudogene TRBV3-2) to TRBJ1-2; TRBD1 matches 7 bases. Per the germline V gene, CDR1 is LGHDT and CDR2 is YNNKEL (reference sequence). V shed 2 bases, J shed 8 bases, and the junction held 11 bases outside the gene matches. CDR3 size: 15 residues.

J is TRBJ2-7 and V is TRBV5-1, with a tentative D call TRBD2 (6 bases). Trimming cost V 4 bases and J 3 bases, with 17 bases left between them. The CDR3 covers 15 residues. CDR1 SGHRS and CDR2 YFSETQ come from the germline V gene. The CDR3 DNA reads as TGCGCCAGCAGCCTGGAGGGGACGGGGGACTACGAGCAGTACTTC. Its protein is CASSLEGTGDYEQYF.

V and J are TRBV19 and TRBJ2-7; 7 bases are shared with TRBD2. The CDR3 has 15 residues. Unmatched junction bases numbered 10, after V lost 4 bases and J lost 4 bases. The germline gives CDR1 LNHDA, CDR2 SQIVND (reference sequence). CDR3 protein: CASSRKSSGEYEQYF. The CDR3 bases are TGTGCCAGTAGTAGGAAGTCTAGCGGAGAATACGAGCAGTACTTC.

This chain joins TRBV27 and TRBJ2-5; 9 bases agree with TRBD2. Looked up from germline, CDR1 is MNHEY and CDR2 is SMNVEV (reference sequence). The CDR3 extends over 14 amino acids. V lost 8 bases, J lost 5 bases, and 9 bases stayed unmatched. In nucleotides, the CDR3 is TGTGCCAGCCGGTTGGCTAGCGGGGCTGAGACCCAGTACTTC. Translation: CASRLASGAETQYF.

The chain couples TRBV6-1 to TRBJ2-1; the D gene is possibly TRBD2 (5 bases). This CDR3 contains 13 residues. Per the germline V gene, CDR1 is MNHNS and CDR2 is SASEGT. Between the trimmed V and J ends, which lost 0 bases and 8 bases, there was a span of 8 bases. The CDR3 DNA sequence: TGTGCCAGCAGTGAAGCGCGGAGGTATGAGCAGTTCTTC. Its protein is CASSEARRYEQFF.

The genes are TRBV5-6 and TRBJ1-1; 11 nucleotides match TRBD1. Germline V gives CDR1 SGHDT, CDR2 YYEEEE. CDR3 length: 19 amino acids. The V segment lost 1 base and the J segment 6 bases; nucleotides outside the gene matches: 17. The CDR3 sequence: CASSLPGWTGGYSGAEAFF. DNA of the CDR3: TGTGCCAGCAGCTTGCCGGGATGGACAGGGGGCTATTCTGGGGCTGAAGCTTTCTTT.

The V and J genes are TRBV4-2 and TRBJ2-1; 8 bases agree with TRBD2. Per the germline V gene, CDR1 is LGHNA and CDR2 is YNFKEQ. This CDR3 is built from 16 residues. Trimming cost V 0 bases and J 3 bases; bases outside gene matches: 4. CDR3 in amino acids: CASSQDSAGGYNEQFF. In nucleotides, the CDR3 is TGTGCCAGCAGCCAAGATTCGGCGGGGGGCTACAATGAGCAGTTCTTC.

This chain joins TRBV9 and TRBJ2-1; weak D call: TRBD2 (5 bases). There are 15 residues in the CDR3. Germline CDR1 is SGDLS and CDR2 is YYNGEE. V lost 4 bases to trimming and J lost 0 bases, with 11 bases between them. CDR3: CASSMSGRSYNEQFF. The CDR3 nucleotides read TGTGCCAGCAGCATGAGCGGTCGCTCCTACAATGAGCAGTTCTTC.

As for this clone: At the DNA level, this CDR3 is encoded by other sequences in the same sample as well. The CDR3, as DNA: TGTGCCAGCAGTTACGCGGGCTCTGGGGCCAACGTCCTGACTTTC. Protein product: CASSYAGSGANVLTF. J is TRBJ2-6 and V is TRBV6-5; a weak D match, TRBD2 (5 bases). Germline V gene data show CDR1 as MNHEY and CDR2 as SVGAGI. The CDR3 is 15 residues long. Trimming shortened V by 2 bases and J by 0 bases, and 5 bases separated the two germline ends.

The chain joins TRBV7-9 to TRBJ2-3; tentative D call: TRBD1 (7 bases). The length of the CDR3 is 15 residues. V was pared by 4 bases and J by 0 bases, with 11 bases between. Germline assignment: CDR1 SEHNR and CDR2 FQNEAQ (reference sequence). The CDR3 nucleotides read TGTGCCAGCAGCTCACAGGGGACTAGCACAGATACGCAGTATTTT. Amino acids: CASSSQGTSTDTQYF.

V is TRBV18 and J is TRBJ2-3; TRBD2 is a possible D gene (6 bases). CDR1 and CDR2 from the germline V gene are KGHSH and LQKENI. Trimming removed 3 bases at V and 3 bases at J, with 10 bases between. The CDR3 runs to 14 residues. DNA of the CDR3: TGTGCCAGCTCACCGGGACTTGAGACAGATACGCAGTATTTT. Its translation: CASSPGLETDTQYF.

The chain couples TRBV29-1 to TRBJ2-2; 7 bases are shared with TRBD1. J gave up 6 bases and V 6 bases, and 7 bases lay outside the gene matches. This CDR3 is built from 13 residues. CDR1 and CDR2 (germline): SQVTM, ANQGSEA. The CDR3 is CSVPTGKSGELFF. CDR3 bases: TGCAGCGTGCCGACAGGGAAGTCCGGGGAGCTGTTTTTT.

The CDR3 protein is CASSLHSNQPQHF. The CDR3 bases are TGTGCCAGCAGCTTACACAGTAATCAGCCCCAGCATTTT. The chain couples TRBV7-2 to TRBJ1-5; D not resolved. This CDR3 has 13 amino acids. Looked up from germline, CDR1 is SGHTA and CDR2 is FQGNSA. Trimming took off 2 bases at V and 4 bases at J, with 6 bases between the two ends. Full variable domain (rest looked up from reference TRBV7-2 and TRBJ1-5): GAGVSQSPSNKVTEKGKDVELRCDPISGHTALYWYRQSLGQGLEFLIYFQGNSAPDKSGLPSDRFSAERTGGSVSTLTIQRTQQEDSAVYLCASSLHSNQPQHFGDGTRLSIL.

V gene TRBV30 combines with J gene TRBJ1-2; D is possibly TRBD1 (5 bases). Germline V gives CDR1 GTSNPN, CDR2 SVGIG (reference sequence). Trimming stripped 2 bases from V and 5 bases from J, with 15 bases between. The CDR3 loop spans 14 amino acids. CDR3 sequence: CAWSLPGLGYGYTF. The CDR3 DNA follows: TGTGCCTGGAGTCTCCCAGGGCTCGGGTATGGCTACACCTTC.